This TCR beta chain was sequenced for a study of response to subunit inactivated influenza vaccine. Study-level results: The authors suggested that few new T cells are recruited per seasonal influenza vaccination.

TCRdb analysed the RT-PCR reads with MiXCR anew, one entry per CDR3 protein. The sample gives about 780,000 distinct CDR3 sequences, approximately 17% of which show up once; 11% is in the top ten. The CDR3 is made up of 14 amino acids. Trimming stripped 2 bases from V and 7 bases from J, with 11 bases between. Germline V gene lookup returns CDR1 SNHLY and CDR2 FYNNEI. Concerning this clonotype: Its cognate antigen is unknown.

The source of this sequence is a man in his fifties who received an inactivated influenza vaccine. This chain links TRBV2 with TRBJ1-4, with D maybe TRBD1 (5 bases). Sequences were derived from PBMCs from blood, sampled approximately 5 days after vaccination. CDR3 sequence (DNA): TGTGCCAGCAGTGAACCCAGGGTGACTGAAAAACTGTTTTTT. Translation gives CASSEPRVTEKLFF.